This entry lists 20 T cell receptor beta chains sequenced from one sample in a study of T cells after yellow fever vaccination (dated by TCRdb to between 2017 and 2020). Taken with the paper, the label for treatment or condition translates to: live attenuated yellow fever vaccine strain. Library construction relied on 5' RACE. TCRdb lists the instrument as Illumina HiSeq 2500. TCRdb ran its own pipeline on the public reads, namely fastp trimming at Q25 and MiXCR clone calling, and kept in-frame beta chains. One record per CDR3 amino acid sequence lists the most common genes and DNA. The sample table contains approximately 510,000 distinct CDR3 sequences; only one count was recorded for roughly a fifth of them. Of the sample, about 16% falls within the top ten clones. Sequences were derived from PBMCs, sampled roughly 20 days after the first yellow fever vaccination. Source of these receptors: a young man who received the YFV17D yellow fever vaccine.

This clonotype showed up just a few times. CDR3 sequence (DNA): TGTGCCAGCAGCGACCGTACGACTAGCAATCAGCCCCAGCATTTT. It yields the protein CASSDRTTSNQPQHF. The chain is built from TRBV7-8 and TRBJ1-5; D is undetermined. Trimming left V 5 bases short and J 0 bases short, with 11 bases between. The V gene's germline CDR1 is SGHVS and CDR2 FQNEAQ. This CDR3 has 15 residues.

CDR3 DNA: TGCAGTGCTCCTAACAGGGGGCAAGGTAGGACTGAAGCTTTCTTT. Amino acid sequence: CSAPNRGQGRTEAFF. The V call is TRBV20-1, the J call TRBJ1-1, with TRBD1 matching over 9 bases. This CDR3 is built from 15 residues. The V and J ends lost 5 bases and 5 bases, in that order; junction bases with no gene match: 12. Per the germline V gene, CDR1 is DFQATT and CDR2 is SNEGSKA (reference sequence).

The sample holds many counts of this clonotype. The genes are TRBV6-5 and TRBJ2-5; 7 nucleotides line up with TRBD2. V shed 4 bases and J 5 bases; nucleotides not matched to a gene: 4. The germline gives CDR1 MNHEY, CDR2 SVGAGI. CDR3 length equals 13 residues. CDR3 residues: CASSSPGGETQYF. The CDR3 region has the DNA TGTGCCAGCAGTTCCCCCGGGGGGGAGACCCAGTACTTC.

The V and J genes are TRBV5-1 and TRBJ1-1; maybe TRBD1 (5 bases). The V end was cut by 0 bases, the J end by 0 bases, with 27 bases between. Per germline, CDR1 SGHRS and CDR2 YFSETQ. The CDR3 has 21 residues. CDR3 region: CASSLARPTTRGRPVNTEAFF. The CDR3 DNA sequence: TGCGCCAGCAGCTTGGCCAGGCCAACAACGAGGGGCCGCCCGGTGAACACTGAAGCTTTCTTT.

This clonotype showed up just a few times. The V call is TRBV7-9, the J call TRBJ2-2, with a possible D match to TRBD1 (5 bases). The CDR3 length is 16 residues. Germline V CDR1 and CDR2: SEHNR, FQNEAQ (reference sequence). The V and J ends lost 4 bases and 6 bases respectively, with 18 bases between them. For the CDR3, the DNA is TGTGCCAGCAGCTCATCTAGGGGCGCCCTTCCCGGGGAGCTGTTTTTT. Translated, it gives CASSSSRGALPGELFF.

The chain employs TRBV20-1 and TRBJ1-1, with D maybe TRBD1 (6 bases). Germline V gives CDR1 DFQATT, CDR2 SNEGSKA (reference sequence). The CDR3 length is 16 residues. V lost 2 bases and J 1 base, leaving 17 bases between the germline ends. The CDR3 sequence: CSARPLRGAPNTEAFF. The CDR3 DNA follows: TGCAGTGCTAGACCCCTTCGGGGGGCGCCGAACACTGAAGCTTTCTTT.

This chain uses TRBV9 with TRBJ2-3; 7 nucleotides align to TRBD1. The CDR3 extends over 13 amino acids. Trimming at V came to 3 bases and at J to 9 bases, leaving 7 bases not matched to a gene. The germline V gene encodes CDR1 SGDLS and CDR2 YYNGEE. In nucleotides, the CDR3 is TGTGCCAGCAGCGCGCCCCGCAGGGGGACGCAGTATTTT. Its translation is CASSAPRRGTQYF.

V usage is TRBV20-1 and J usage is TRBJ1-5; D gene uncertain. The CDR3 loop spans 14 amino acids. V lost 0 bases, J lost 6 bases, and 12 bases lay in between. Germline V CDR1 and CDR2: DFQATT, SNEGSKA (reference sequence). CDR3 coding DNA: TGCAGTGCTAGAGAAGGGCCAGAGTTTCAGCCCCAGCATTTT. Protein sequence: CSAREGPEFQPQHF.

The chain uses TRBV3-1 and TRBJ2-1; 7 bases are a match to TRBD2. Germline values: CDR1 LGHDT, CDR2 YNNKEL (reference sequence). The CDR3 runs to 16 residues. The V and J ends lost 1 base and 1 base, in that order; junction bases with no gene match: 4. The CDR3 sequence is CASSQGSGASYNEQFF. The CDR3 coding sequence is TGTGCCAGCAGCCAAGGGAGCGGGGCTTCCTACAATGAGCAGTTCTTC.

This clonotype was picked up a small number of times. The chain has TRBV11-2 and TRBJ1-4, with a tentative D call TRBD1 (5 bases). This CDR3 region has 14 residues. Germline V gene lookup returns CDR1 SGHAT and CDR2 FQNNGV. V gave up 6 bases and J gave up 6 bases, with 14 bases separating them. CDR3 in amino acids: CASSTPGGDEKLFF. The DNA for the CDR3 is TGTGCCAGCAGTACCCCGGGGGGTGATGAAAAACTGTTTTTT. Drawing the rest from reference TRBV11-2 and TRBJ1-4, the complete variable domain is EAGVAQSPRYKIIEKRQSVAFWCNPISGHATLYWYQQILGQGPKLLIQFQNNGVVDDSQLPKDRFSAERLKGVDSTLKIQPAKLEDSAVYLCASSTPGGDEKLFFGSGTQLSVL.

V gene TRBV6-4 combines with J gene TRBJ1-1, with 7 bases fitting TRBD1. Germline V gene lookup returns CDR1 MRHNA and CDR2 SNTAGT. V gave up 6 bases and J gave up 4 bases; unmatched junction bases: 11. This CDR3 contains 15 residues. CDR3 sequence (DNA): TGTGCCAGCAGAAGGGACAGTTCCGGAGGCACTGAAGCTTTCTTT. It is translated as CASRRDSSGGTEAFF.

The J gene is TRBJ2-1, the V gene TRBV7-2; 7 bases match TRBD2. The V and J ends lost 1 base and 8 bases, in that order; junction bases with no gene match: 8. CDR3 size: 15 residues. Germline values: CDR1 SGHTA, CDR2 FQGNSA. The CDR3 is CASSLESSGADEQFF. The CDR3 nucleotides read TGTGCCAGCAGCTTAGAATCGAGCGGGGCGGATGAGCAGTTCTTC.

This clonotype was picked up a small number of times. V gene TRBV6-6 combines with J gene TRBJ2-7; a weak D match, TRBD2 (6 bases). Germline loops: CDR1 MNHNY, CDR2 SVGAGI (reference sequence). The CDR3 has 13 amino acids. Trimming removed 2 bases from V and 2 bases from J, with 7 bases in between. CDR3 bases: TGTGCCAGCAGTTACGCGGGAACCTACGAGCAGTACGTC. It is translated as CASSYAGTYEQYV.

This clonotype is a singleton in its sample. The chain is built from TRBV4-1 and TRBJ1-2; 8 bases are shared with TRBD1. The CDR3 extends over 16 amino acids. With 0 bases clipped from V and 5 bases from J, the junction kept 8 bases outside the gene matches. The germline gives CDR1 MGHRA, CDR2 YSYEKL. CDR3 protein: CASSQDRQGALYGYTF. The CDR3 DNA follows: TGCGCCAGCAGCCAAGATCGGCAGGGGGCCTTATATGGCTACACCTTC.

V usage is TRBV5-1 and J usage is TRBJ2-4, with TRBD1 matching over 9 bases. V gave up 2 bases and J gave up 8 bases; unmatched junction bases: 5. The germline V gene encodes CDR1 SGHRS and CDR2 YFSETQ. The length of the CDR3 is 14 residues. CDR3 loop: CASSFGDRGDIQYF. The CDR3 DNA is TGCGCCAGCAGCTTCGGAGACAGGGGGGACATTCAGTACTTC.

This clonotype was observed a handful of times. The rearrangement links TRBV24-1 to TRBJ1-2; perhaps TRBD1 as D (5 bases). Trimming took 6 bases from V and 5 from J, leaving 9 bases between them. The CDR3 runs 12 residues. Germline CDR1 reads KGHDR; CDR2 reads SFDVKD. The CDR3 bases are TGTGCCACCAGTTGGGACGGTTATGGCTACACCTTC. As protein: CATSWDGYGYTF.

This clonotype was counted only a few times. V and J are TRBV28 and TRBJ1-2; D might be TRBD1 (5 bases). V gave up 11 bases and J gave up 3 bases, with 19 bases separating them. CDR1 and CDR2 (germline): MDHEN, SYDVKM. CDR3 length equals 14 residues. CDR3 DNA sequence: TGTGCCTCGGCAGACCGTAGGGGTTACTATGGCTACACCTTC. This gives the protein CASADRRGYYGYTF.

The gene calls are TRBV27 and TRBJ2-7; the D is unclear. Germline-derived CDR1 and CDR2 are MNHEY and SMNVEV (reference sequence). CDR3 size: 12 residues. Trimming took off 2 bases at V and 6 bases at J, with 8 bases between the two ends. In DNA form, the CDR3 reads TGTGCCAGCAGTTTAGGGTATAGCGAGCAGTACGTC. This codes for CASSLGYSEQYV.

This clonotype was observed a single time. The chain links TRBV6-5 to TRBJ2-1; 7 bases fit TRBD1. The CDR3 has 14 amino acids. Germline V gene data show CDR1 as MNHEY and CDR2 as SVGAGI. V gave up 2 bases and J gave up 6 bases; unmatched junction bases: 4. The CDR3 here is CASSYRQGFNEQFF. The DNA of the CDR3 is TGTGCCAGCAGTTACCGACAGGGCTTCAATGAGCAGTTCTTC.

This clonotype was seen only a few times. This sequence joins TRBV4-1 and TRBJ2-6, with 10 nucleotides matching TRBD2. This CDR3 comprises 18 residues. Germline CDR1 reads MGHRA; CDR2 reads YSYEKL. Losses at the gene ends were 4 bases for V and 2 bases for J; bases not matched to a gene: 8. This chain's CDR3 is CASSLVPGLATGANVLTF. As DNA, the CDR3 is TGCGCCAGCAGCCTAGTACCGGGACTAGCGACTGGGGCCAACGTCCTGACTTTC.